A single sample gave rise to the 17 T cell receptor beta chains below, sequenced in a study of blood T cells in healthy people across ages. Combining a sample-barcoded 5' primer with a J-beta primer mix, a second PCR ran for roughly 6 to 12 cycles. Via MiXCR, TCRdb re-called the 5' RACE reads, giving one row per CDR3 protein. This table has 1.5 million to 2 million distinct CDR3 sequences, less than 50% appearing once. The sample was blood. These receptors were collected from a woman aged 40 to 50 in good health.

The V gene is TRBV29-1, the J gene TRBJ2-3; TRBD1 agrees at 8 bases. The germline V gene encodes CDR1 SQVTM and CDR2 ANQGSEA. The CDR3 length is 13 residues. The trim removed 4 bases at V and 4 bases at J, leaving 4 bases unmatched. The CDR3 protein is CSVGYRGADTQYF. CDR3 DNA sequence: TGCAGCGTTGGATACAGGGGGGCAGATACGCAGTATTTT.

The chain couples TRBV20-1 to TRBJ2-1; D gene ambiguous. The J call may not be correct, given that the DNA end is closer to TRBJ2-7. Germline lookup yields CDR1 DFQATT and CDR2 SNEGSKA (reference sequence). The CDR3 is made up of 14 amino acids. CDR3: CSARDVLRSNEQYF. The CDR3, as DNA: TGCAGTGCTAGAGATGTTTTGCGATCCAATGAGCAGTACTTC.

V usage is TRBV6-6 and J usage is TRBJ2-4, with 8 bases identical to TRBD1. The end of the DNA fits TRBJ2-7 better, so the J call may be wrong. The CDR3 spans 14 residues. CDR1 and CDR2 (germline): MNHNY, SVGAGI (reference sequence). The CDR3 loop reads CASSYSDRGNEQYF. Written as DNA, the CDR3 is TGTGCCAGCAGTTACTCCGACAGGGGCAACGAGCAGTACTTC.

The chain uses TRBV9 and TRBJ2-5; D is ambiguous. The CDR3 has 12 amino acids. Trimming pared 4 bases from V and 7 bases from J, leaving 11 bases between. The germline V gene has CDR1 SGDLS and CDR2 YYNGEE. The CDR3 sequence: CASSPSVGTQYF. The CDR3 DNA sequence: TGTGCCAGCAGCCCTAGTGTTGGGACCCAGTACTTC. Full variable domain (rest looked up from reference TRBV9 and TRBJ2-5): DSGVTQTPKHLITATGQRVTLRCSPRSGDLSVYWYQQSLDQGLQFLIQYYNGEERAKGNILERFSAQQFPDLHSELNLSSLELGDSALYFCASSPSVGTQYFGPGTRLLVL.

This clonotype has just a few counts. V is TRBV27 and J is TRBJ2-7; a possible D gene is TRBD1 (5 bases). Germline-derived CDR1 and CDR2 are MNHEY and SMNVEV (reference sequence). V was clipped by 5 bases and J by 7 bases, with 15 bases between them. The CDR3 spans 13 residues. CDR3 in DNA: TGTGCCAGCAGTCCAAGGACGGACAATGAGCAGTACTTC. It encodes CASSPRTDNEQYF.

The chain is built from TRBV6-2 or TRBV6-3 and TRBJ2-5, with D perhaps matching TRBD1 or TRBD2 (5 bases each). V lost 2 bases and J 5 bases, leaving 15 bases between the germline ends. CDR1 and CDR2 (germline): MNHEY, SVGEGT. CDR3 length equals 15 residues. The CDR3 protein is CASSYGRGRSETQYF. In DNA, the CDR3 is TGTGCCAGCAGTTACGGACGGGGACGTTCGGAGACCCAGTACTTC.

In regard to this clonotype: At one end, the junction sequence differs from germline, possibly due to a read error. The gene calls are TRBV2 and TRBJ2-1; D perhaps matches TRBD2 (5 bases). This CDR3 is 16 amino acids long. CDR1 and CDR2 (germline): SNHLY, FYNNEI. The CDR3 region is CAGSPPGLETYNEQFF. CDR3 nucleotide sequence: TGTGCCGGCAGCCCCCCTGGACTCGAAACCTACAATGAGCAGTTCTTC.

V usage is TRBV7-2 and J usage is TRBJ2-4, with 12 positions matching TRBD2. This CDR3 has 16 residues. Losses at the gene ends were 0 bases for V and 6 bases for J; bases not matched to a gene: 3. Germline V CDR1 and CDR2: SGHTA, FQGNSA. The CDR3: CASSLALAGGVNIQYF. CDR3 DNA: TGTGCCAGCAGCTTAGCCCTAGCGGGGGGGGTAAACATTCAGTACTTC.

This clonotype was counted a single time. A read error may explain this, as a much larger clone is one base away. The gene calls are TRBV18 and TRBJ2-7, with D possibly matching TRBD1 (5 bases). This CDR3 spans 14 amino acids. Trimming left V 3 bases short and J 0 bases short, with 9 bases between. Germline-derived CDR1 and CDR2 are KGHSH and LQKENI. CDR3 residues: CASSPLDNSYEQYF. The CDR3 DNA reads as TGTGCCAGCTCACCCCTGGACAACTCCTACGAGCAGTACTTC. Full variable domain (outside the CDR3, taken from reference TRBV18 and TRBJ2-7): NAGVMQNPRHLVRRRGQEARLRCSPMKGHSHVYWYRQLPEEGLKFMVYLQKENIIDESGMPKERFSAEFPKEGPSILRIQQVVRGDSAAYFCASSPLDNSYEQYFGPGTRLTVT.

This clonotype was picked up a small number of times. The V gene is TRBV4-2, the J gene TRBJ2-7; perhaps D is TRBD1 or TRBD2 (5 bases each). The end of the DNA is better explained by TRBJ2-5, so the J call may be wrong. Germline V CDR1 and CDR2: LGHNA, YNFKEQ. This CDR3 has 17 amino acids. CDR3 nucleotides: TGTGCCAGCAGCCAAGGGGGGATTGCCGGGCTGGGGGAGACCCAGTACTTC. It codes for CASSQGGIAGLGETQYF.

This clonotype was recorded a few times. The chain couples TRBV3-1 to TRBJ1-2; a possible D gene is TRBD1 (5 bases). Trimming removed 3 bases from V and 7 bases from J, with 15 bases in between. Per the germline V gene, CDR1 is LGHDT and CDR2 is YNNKEL (reference sequence). This CDR3 contains 14 residues. In nucleotides, the CDR3 is TGTGCCAGCAGCCAGACCGGGGCGGTCGGTGGCTACACCTTC. Protein sequence: CASSQTGAVGGYTF.

This clonotype has just a few counts. V is TRBV29-1 and J is TRBJ2-3, with 8 bases that match TRBD2. This CDR3 contains 16 residues. CDR1 is SQVTM and CDR2 is ANQGSEA in the germline V gene. With 0 bases clipped from V and 4 bases from J, the junction kept 9 bases outside the gene matches. CDR3 coding DNA: TGCAGCGTTGAAGATCTGGGACTAGACCCTGCAGATACGCAGTATTTT. Protein sequence: CSVEDLGLDPADTQYF.

This clonotype was detected a few times. The chain couples TRBV15 to TRBJ2-7; 7 nucleotides match TRBD1. The junction had 7 bases not matched to a gene; V was cut back by 5 bases and J by 6 bases. From germline, CDR1 is LNHNV and CDR2 YYDKDF (reference sequence). CDR3 length: 13 residues. The CDR3 here is CATSWDNRGEQYF. The CDR3 DNA is TGTGCCACCAGCTGGGACAACAGGGGCGAGCAGTACTTC.

This clonotype has just a few counts. The V call is TRBV9, the J call TRBJ2-7; 10 bases line up with TRBD2. Looked up from germline, CDR1 is SGDLS and CDR2 is YYNGEE. This CDR3 spans 17 amino acids. V was pared by 0 bases and J by 2 bases, with 8 bases of the junction left unmatched. CDR3 residues: CASSVGLQAGGTYEQYF. In DNA form, the CDR3 reads TGTGCCAGCAGCGTAGGTCTTCAAGCGGGGGGGACCTACGAGCAGTACTTC.

A note on this clonotype: Given a much more abundant clone one base away, this may be a read error. This sequence joins TRBV20-1 and TRBJ2-4; D is tentatively TRBD1 or TRBD2 (5 bases each). This CDR3 is 16 amino acids long. CDR1 is DFQATT, CDR2 SNEGSKA, per germline (reference sequence). In DNA form, the CDR3 reads TGCAGTACTAGAGATTTCAGGGAAAGAGCCAAAAACATTCAGTACTTC. Residues: CSTRDFRERAKNIQYF.

The table lists this clonotype with a few counts. The V gene is TRBV19, the J gene TRBJ2-5; the D call may be TRBD1 or TRBD2 (6 bases each). The CDR3 runs to 15 residues. Germline V gene sequence: CDR1 LNHDA, CDR2 SQIVND (reference sequence). V was cut by 5 bases and J by 3 bases, with 16 bases left in between. CDR3 bases: TGTGCCAGTAGTGGGGGCGGGGTGAAGGAAGAGACCCAGTACTTC. Amino acids: CASSGGGVKEETQYF.

The rearrangement uses TRBV7-2 and TRBJ2-5; D might be TRBD2 (6 bases). The last part of the DNA fits TRBJ2-7 better; the J call may be wrong. CDR3 size: 15 residues. Germline loops: CDR1 SGHTA, CDR2 FQGNSA. CDR3 nucleotide sequence: TGTGCCAGCAGCCCAACTGGACGGGGACTTTACGAGCAGTACTTC. It codes for CASSPTGRGLYEQYF.